Listed below are T cell receptor beta chains from one sample, sequenced in a study of tumor-infiltrating lymphocytes in primary liver carcinoma. One entry per CDR3 protein results from TCRdb running MiXCR on the multiplex PCR reads. The table lists more than 75,000 distinct CDR3 sequences, 72% of them singletons, with approximately 20% in the top ten. Specimen: liver tumor tissue from sampling region 1. The receptors come from a man aged 35 to 55 with primary liver carcinoma and hepatitis B virus infection. The CDR3 runs from the conserved cysteine through the conserved F or W. The D gene is left open where the match is weak. Not every row has a clone size; where given, it reads once, few, many or a size class.

J: TRBJ1-1
D: -
size: -
V: TRBV11-3
length: 12
DNA: TGTGCCAGCAGCATCAGGAACACTGAAGCTTTCTTT
CDR3: CASSIRNTEAFF

J: TRBJ2-7
D: TRBD1
size: -
V: TRBV29-1
length: 15
DNA: TGCAGCGCTCACTTGGATCCGACAGGGGGTGACGAGCAGTACTTC
CDR3: CSAHLDPTGGDEQYF

J: TRBJ2-4
D: -
size: -
V: TRBV6-1
length: 15
DNA: TGTGCCAGCAGTGAACCGGGCCTAGCCGAAAACATTCAGTACTTC
CDR3: CASSEPGLAENIQYF

J: TRBJ2-3
D: -
size: few
V: TRBV11-2
length: 15
DNA: TGTGCCAGCAGCTTTGGCGGGACTAGCACAGATACGCAGTATTTT
CDR3: CASSFGGTSTDTQYF

J: TRBJ2-2
D: -
size: -
V: TRBV4-1
length: 15
DNA: TGCGCCAGCAGTCTAATGGGAGACGTCACCGGGGAGCTGTTTTTT
CDR3: CASSLMGDVTGELFF

J: TRBJ2-1
D: -
size: once
V: TRBV7-9
length: 15
DNA: TGTGCCAGCAGCTTGAAAGGGGTCAGAGGGAACGAGCAGTTCTTC
CDR3: CASSLKGVRGNEQFF

J: TRBJ2-1
D: -
size: many
V: TRBV2
length: 14
DNA: TGTGCCAGCAGTCCTACGACTAGTAGGGATGAGCAGTTCTTC
CDR3: CASSPTTSRDEQFF

J: TRBJ2-1
D: TRBD2
size: -
V: TRBV6-2/TRBV6-3
length: 16
DNA: TGTGCCACCAGTTACTGGGGGAGGGGCTACTACAATGAGCAGTTCTTT
CDR3: CATSYWGRGYYNEQFF

J: TRBJ2-7
D: -
size: -
V: TRBV20-1
length: 13
DNA: TGCAGTGCTAGGGGCGGGCCGCGGTACGAGCAGTACTTC
CDR3: CSARGGPRYEQYF

J: TRBJ2-7
D: -
size: -
V: TRBV11-2
length: 14
DNA: TGTGCCAGCAGCTTAGTTGACACGTCATACGAGCAGTACTTT
CDR3: CASSLVDTSYEQYF

J: TRBJ2-2
D: TRBD1
size: -
V: TRBV2
length: 13
DNA: TGTGCCAGCAGGGAACAGGGGACCGGGGAGCTGTTTTTT
CDR3: CASREQGTGELFF

J: TRBJ2-1
D: -
size: -
V: TRBV6-1
length: 15
DNA: TGTGCCAGCCAAACCGGGACGGGGACCTACAATGAGCAGCTCTTC
CDR3: CASQTGTGTYNEQLF

J: TRBJ2-2
D: -
size: -
V: TRBV6-5
length: 15
DNA: TGTGCCTGCAGTTACGCAGTGGACGGCACTGGGGAGCTGTTTTTC
CDR3: CACSYAVDGTGELFF

J: TRBJ2-4
D: -
size: -
V: TRBV29-1
length: 13
DNA: TGCAGCATTGGCCGGAGGGGTTCAAACTTTCAGTACTTC
CDR3: CSIGRRGSNFQYF

J: TRBJ1-2
D: -
size: -
V: TRBV4-1
length: 13
DNA: TGCTCCAGCAGCGAGACAGCTAACTATGGCTATGCCTTC
CDR3: CSSSETANYGYAF

J: TRBJ1-1
D: -
size: many
V: TRBV5-5
length: 13
DNA: TGTGCCAGCAGCACTTTAAGGAGCGCTGAAGCTTTCTTT
CDR3: CASSTLRSAEAFF

J: TRBJ2-3
D: -
size: -
V: TRBV29-1
length: 13
DNA: TGCAGGGTTGAAGAAGGGGCTGGAGATACTCAGTATTTT
CDR3: CRVEEGAGDTQYF

J: TRBJ2-2
D: -
size: -
V: TRBV6-5
length: 15
DNA: TGTGCCAGCAGTTACGCAGTTGAGGGCACCAGGGAGCTGTTTTTT
CDR3: CASSYAVEGTRELFF

J: TRBJ2-1
D: -
size: -
V: TRBV7-9
length: 15
DNA: TGTGCCAGCAGACTTGGCGGAAGCGCGGACAATGAGCAGTTCTTC
CDR3: CASRLGGSADNEQFF

J: TRBJ2-1
D: TRBD2
size: -
V: TRBV11-1
length: 17
DNA: TGTGCCATCGGCCTGGGACTAGCGGGAGAAGTTGACAATGGGCAGTTCTTC
CDR3: CAIGLGLAGEVDNGQFF

J: TRBJ2-3
D: -
size: -
V: TRBV7-9
length: 11
DNA: TGTGCCAGCAGCCCAAAAGATACGCAGTATTTT
CDR3: CASSPKDTQYF

J: TRBJ1-5
D: -
size: -
V: TRBV11-2
length: 13
DNA: TGTGCCAGGAACTTAGGGTTAAATCAGCCCCAACATTTT
CDR3: CARNLGLNQPQHF

J: TRBJ2-7
D: TRBD1
size: -
V: TRBV29-1
length: 11
DNA: TGTAACGGTACACAGGGGTGGGAGCAGTACTTC
CDR3: CNGTQGWEQYF

J: TRBJ2-1
D: TRBD2
size: many
V: TRBV5-1
length: 15
DNA: TGCGCCAGCAGCGAGACTAGCGGGAGTGTGTATGAGCAGTTCTTC
CDR3: CASSETSGSVYEQFF

J: TRBJ2-5
D: TRBD1
size: many
V: TRBV28
length: 15
DNA: TGTGCCAGCAGTTGGGGGGACAGGGGGAGAGAGACCCAGTACTTC
CDR3: CASSWGDRGRETQYF

J: TRBJ1-1
D: -
size: -
V: TRBV30
length: 13
DNA: TGTGCCTGGAGTATTGACAGACAAACTGAAGCTTTCTTT
CDR3: CAWSIDRQTEAFF

J: TRBJ2-1
D: TRBD2
size: -
V: TRBV4-1
length: 16
DNA: TGCTCCAGCAGCCAAGGTTCCCGGGAGGGCCGAAGTGAGCAATTCTTC
CDR3: CSSSQGSREGRSEQFF

J: TRBJ1-1
D: -
size: many
V: TRBV7-9
length: 18
DNA: TGTGCCAGCAGTGTGCCAGGGAGGCAGGTCGGTAGGAACACTGAAGCTTTCTTT
CDR3: CASSVPGRQVGRNTEAFF

J: TRBJ1-3
D: -
size: many
V: TRBV30
length: 14
DNA: TGTGCCTGGAGTAGGGGACTATCTGGAAACACCATATATTTT
CDR3: CAWSRGLSGNTIYF

J: TRBJ2-2
D: TRBD2
size: many
V: TRBV6-6
length: 17
DNA: TGTGCCAGCAGTTACTCGAGGCTAGCGGGCGACACCGGGGAGCTGTTTTTT
CDR3: CASSYSRLAGDTGELFF

J: TRBJ1-1
D: -
size: many
V: TRBV30
length: 14
DNA: TGTGCCTGGAAATCGCGGCACCTTGTCGCTGAAGCTTTCTTT
CDR3: CAWKSRHLVAEAFF

J: TRBJ2-5
D: -
size: -
V: TRBV7-8
length: 10
DNA: TGTGACAGCAGCTCAGAGACCCAGTACTTC
CDR3: CDSSSETQYF